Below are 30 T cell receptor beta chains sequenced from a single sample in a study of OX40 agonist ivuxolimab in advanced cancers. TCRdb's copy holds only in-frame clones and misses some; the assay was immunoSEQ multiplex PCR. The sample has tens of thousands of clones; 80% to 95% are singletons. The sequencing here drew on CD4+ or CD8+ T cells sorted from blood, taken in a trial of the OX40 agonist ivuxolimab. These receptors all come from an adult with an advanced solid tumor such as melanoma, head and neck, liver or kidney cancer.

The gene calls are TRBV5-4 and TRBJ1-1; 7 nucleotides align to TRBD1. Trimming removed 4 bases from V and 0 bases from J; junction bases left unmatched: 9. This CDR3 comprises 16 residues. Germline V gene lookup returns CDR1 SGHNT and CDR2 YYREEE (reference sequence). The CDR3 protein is CASSPRTGQMNTEAFF. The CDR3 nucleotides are TGTGCCAGCAGCCCACGGACAGGACAGATGAACACTGAAGCTTTCTTT.

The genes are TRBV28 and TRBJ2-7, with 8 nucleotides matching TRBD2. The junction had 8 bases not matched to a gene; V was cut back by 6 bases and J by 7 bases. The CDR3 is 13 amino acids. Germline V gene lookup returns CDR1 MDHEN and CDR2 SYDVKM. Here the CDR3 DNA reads TGTGCCAGCAGACTAGCGGTTGTAGGAGAGCAGTACTTC. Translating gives CASRLAVVGEQYF.

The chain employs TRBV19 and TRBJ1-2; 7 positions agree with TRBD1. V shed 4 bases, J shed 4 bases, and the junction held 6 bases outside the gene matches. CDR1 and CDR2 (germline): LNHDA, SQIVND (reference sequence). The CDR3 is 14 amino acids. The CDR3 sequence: CASSTRTGSYGYTF. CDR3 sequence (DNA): TGTGCCAGTAGTACAAGGACAGGCTCCTATGGCTACACCTTC.

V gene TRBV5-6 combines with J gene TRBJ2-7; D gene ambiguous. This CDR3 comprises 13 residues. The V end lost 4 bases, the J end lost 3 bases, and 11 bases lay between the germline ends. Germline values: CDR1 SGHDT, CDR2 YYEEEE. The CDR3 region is CASSVRPNYEQYF. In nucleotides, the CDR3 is TGTGCCAGCAGCGTCCGCCCCAACTACGAGCAGTACTTC.

The DNA of the CDR3 is TGTGCCAGCAGCTTGTTGTTAGGAGAGACCCAGTACTTC. Translating it yields CASSLLLGETQYF. The V and J genes are TRBV5-8 and TRBJ2-5; no firm D call. V lost 1 base and J lost 4, with 8 bases in between. This CDR3 has 13 residues. The germline V gene has CDR1 SGHTS and CDR2 YDEGEE.

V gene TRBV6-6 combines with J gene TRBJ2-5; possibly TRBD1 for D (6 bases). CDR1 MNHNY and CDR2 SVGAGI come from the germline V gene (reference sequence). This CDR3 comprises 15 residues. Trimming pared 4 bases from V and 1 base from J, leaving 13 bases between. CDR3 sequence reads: CASSSLWTAQETQYF. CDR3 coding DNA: TGTGCCAGCAGTTCCTTGTGGACAGCCCAAGAGACCCAGTACTTC.

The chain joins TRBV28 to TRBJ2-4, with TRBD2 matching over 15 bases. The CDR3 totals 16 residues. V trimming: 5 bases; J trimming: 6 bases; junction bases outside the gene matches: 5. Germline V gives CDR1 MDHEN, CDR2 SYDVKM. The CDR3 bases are TGTGCCAGCAGTCCCAGGACTAGCGGGAGGGTAAACATTCAGTACTTC. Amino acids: CASSPRTSGRVNIQYF.

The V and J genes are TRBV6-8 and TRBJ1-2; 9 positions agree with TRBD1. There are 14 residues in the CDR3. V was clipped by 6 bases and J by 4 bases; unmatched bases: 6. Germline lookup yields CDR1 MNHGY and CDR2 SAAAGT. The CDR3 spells CASSHGTGSYGYTF. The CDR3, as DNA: TGTGCCAGCAGCCACGGGACAGGGTCCTATGGCTACACCTTC.

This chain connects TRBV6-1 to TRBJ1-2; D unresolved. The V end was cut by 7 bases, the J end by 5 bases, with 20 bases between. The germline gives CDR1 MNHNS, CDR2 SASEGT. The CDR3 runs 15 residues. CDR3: CASTSVTTSTYGYTF. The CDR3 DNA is TGTGCCAGCACTTCTGTTACAACCTCTACGTATGGCTACACCTTC.

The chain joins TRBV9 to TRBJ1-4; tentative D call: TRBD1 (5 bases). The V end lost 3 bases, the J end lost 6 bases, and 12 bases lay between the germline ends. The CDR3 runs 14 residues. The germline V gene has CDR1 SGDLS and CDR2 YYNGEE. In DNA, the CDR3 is TGTGCCAGCAGCGCCAGGGCGGAGGATGAAAAACTGTTTTTT. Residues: CASSARAEDEKLFF.

CDR3: CSASHGNTIYF. In DNA, the CDR3 is TGCAGTGCTTCCCATGGAAACACCATATATTTT. This rearrangement joins TRBV20-1 to TRBJ1-3; no reliable D call. The CDR3 extends over 11 amino acids. Deletions cut 5 bases from V and 3 bases from J, with 5 bases between. Germline CDR1 reads DFQATT; CDR2 reads SNEGSKA (reference sequence).

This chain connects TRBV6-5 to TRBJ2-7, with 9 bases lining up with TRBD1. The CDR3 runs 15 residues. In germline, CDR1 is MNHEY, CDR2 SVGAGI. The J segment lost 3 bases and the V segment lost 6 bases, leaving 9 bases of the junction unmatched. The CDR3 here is CASRDPGTGHYEQYF. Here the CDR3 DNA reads TGTGCCAGCAGGGACCCCGGGACAGGGCACTACGAGCAGTACTTC.

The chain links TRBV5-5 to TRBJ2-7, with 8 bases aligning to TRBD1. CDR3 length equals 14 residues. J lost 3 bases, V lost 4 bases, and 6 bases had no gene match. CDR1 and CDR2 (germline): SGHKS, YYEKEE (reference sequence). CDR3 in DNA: TGTGCCAGCAGCCTCCGACAGGGGTTCTACGAGCAGTACTTC. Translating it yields CASSLRQGFYEQYF.

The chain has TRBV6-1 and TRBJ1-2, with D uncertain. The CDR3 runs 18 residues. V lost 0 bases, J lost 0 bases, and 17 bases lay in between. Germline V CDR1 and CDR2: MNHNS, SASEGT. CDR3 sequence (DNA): TGTGCCAGCAGTGAAGCGCGGGCACGAACTAATGCTAACTATGGCTACACCTTC. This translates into CASSEARARTNANYGYTF.

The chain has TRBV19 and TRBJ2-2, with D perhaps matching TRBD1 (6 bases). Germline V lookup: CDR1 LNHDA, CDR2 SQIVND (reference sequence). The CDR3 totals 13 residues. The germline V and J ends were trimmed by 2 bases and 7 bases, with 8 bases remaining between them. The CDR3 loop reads CASSILRGGELFF. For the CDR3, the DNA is TGTGCCAGTAGTATACTCAGGGGCGGGGAGCTGTTTTTT.

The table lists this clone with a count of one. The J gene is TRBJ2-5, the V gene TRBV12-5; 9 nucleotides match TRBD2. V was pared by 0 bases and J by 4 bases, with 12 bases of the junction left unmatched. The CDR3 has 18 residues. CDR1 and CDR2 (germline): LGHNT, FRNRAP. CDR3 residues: CASGLVLSAGGPGETQYF. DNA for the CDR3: TGTGCTAGTGGTTTGGTACTTTCGGCGGGAGGGCCGGGAGAGACCCAGTACTTC.

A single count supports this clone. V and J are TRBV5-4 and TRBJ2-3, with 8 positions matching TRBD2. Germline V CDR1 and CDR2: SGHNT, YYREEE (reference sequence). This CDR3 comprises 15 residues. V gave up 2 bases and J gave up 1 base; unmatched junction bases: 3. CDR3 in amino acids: CASSFTTSGTDTQYF. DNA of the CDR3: TGTGCCAGCAGCTTTACGACTAGCGGCACAGATACGCAGTATTTT.

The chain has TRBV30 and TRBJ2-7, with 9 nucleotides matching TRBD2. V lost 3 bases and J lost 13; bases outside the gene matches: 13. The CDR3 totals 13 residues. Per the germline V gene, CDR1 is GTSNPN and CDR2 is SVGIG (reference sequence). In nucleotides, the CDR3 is TGTGCCTGGAGCCATCCGGGACTAGCTAAATGTTACTTC. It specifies CAWSHPGLAKCYF. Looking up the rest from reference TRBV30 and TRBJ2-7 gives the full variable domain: SQTIHQWPATLVQPVGSPLSLECTVEGTSNPNLYWYRQAAGRGLQLLFYSVGIGQISSEVPQNLSASRPQDRQFILSSKKLLLSDSGFYLCAWSHPGLAKCYFGPGTRLTVT.

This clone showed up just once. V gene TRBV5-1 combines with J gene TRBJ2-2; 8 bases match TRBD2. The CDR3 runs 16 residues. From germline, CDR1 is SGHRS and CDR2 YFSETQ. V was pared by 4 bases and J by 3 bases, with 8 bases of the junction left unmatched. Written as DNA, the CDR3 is TGCGCCAGCAGCCCCCGGGGAGCGGGAGACACCGGGGAGCTGTTTTTT. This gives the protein CASSPRGAGDTGELFF.

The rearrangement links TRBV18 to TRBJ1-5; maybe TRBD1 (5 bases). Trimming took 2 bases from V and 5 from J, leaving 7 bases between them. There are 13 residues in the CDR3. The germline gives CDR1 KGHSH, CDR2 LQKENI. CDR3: CASSPSGDQPQHF. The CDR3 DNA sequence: TGTGCCAGCTCACCATCGGGGGATCAGCCCCAGCATTTT.

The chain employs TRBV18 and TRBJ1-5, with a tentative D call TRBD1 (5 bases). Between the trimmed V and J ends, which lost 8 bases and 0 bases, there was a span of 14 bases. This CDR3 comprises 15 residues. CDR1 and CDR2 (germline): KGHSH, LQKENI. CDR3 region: CASTSTVDSNQPQHF. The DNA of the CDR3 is TGTGCCAGCACCTCGACAGTAGATAGCAATCAGCCCCAGCATTTT.

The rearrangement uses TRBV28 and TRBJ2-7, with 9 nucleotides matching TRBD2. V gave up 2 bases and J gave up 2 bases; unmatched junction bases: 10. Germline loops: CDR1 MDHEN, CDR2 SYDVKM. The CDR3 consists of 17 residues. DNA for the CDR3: TGTGCCAGCAGTTTAAGAGGTCGCGGGGGGGGTACCTACGAGCAGTACTTC. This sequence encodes CASSLRGRGGGTYEQYF.

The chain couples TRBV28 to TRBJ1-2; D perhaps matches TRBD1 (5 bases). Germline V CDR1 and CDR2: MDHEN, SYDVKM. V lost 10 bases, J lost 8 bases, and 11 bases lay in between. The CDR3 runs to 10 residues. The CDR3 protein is CAIRSGGYTF. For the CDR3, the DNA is TGTGCCATCCGCTCAGGGGGCTACACCTTC.

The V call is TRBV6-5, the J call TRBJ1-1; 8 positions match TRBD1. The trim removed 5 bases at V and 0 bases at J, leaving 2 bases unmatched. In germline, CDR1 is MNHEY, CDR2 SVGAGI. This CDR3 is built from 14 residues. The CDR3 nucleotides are TGTGCCAGCAGTCAGGGGGCAGTGAACACTGAAGCTTTCTTT. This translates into CASSQGAVNTEAFF.

CDR3 loop: CAWSPYPVLNSYEQYF. The CDR3 DNA reads as TGTGCCTGGAGTCCCTACCCGGTACTCAACTCCTACGAGCAGTACTTC. The J gene is TRBJ2-7, the V gene TRBV30; D call uncertain. Trimming removed 2 bases from V and 0 bases from J, with 17 bases in between. This CDR3 has 16 amino acids. Germline assignment: CDR1 GTSNPN and CDR2 SVGIG (reference sequence).

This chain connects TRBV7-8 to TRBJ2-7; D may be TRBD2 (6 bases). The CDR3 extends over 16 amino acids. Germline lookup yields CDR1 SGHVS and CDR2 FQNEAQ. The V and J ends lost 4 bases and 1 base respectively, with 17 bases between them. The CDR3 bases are TGTGCCAGCAGCTCCAAAAATGGGGACTGGTCCTACGAGCAGTACTTC. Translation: CASSSKNGDWSYEQYF.

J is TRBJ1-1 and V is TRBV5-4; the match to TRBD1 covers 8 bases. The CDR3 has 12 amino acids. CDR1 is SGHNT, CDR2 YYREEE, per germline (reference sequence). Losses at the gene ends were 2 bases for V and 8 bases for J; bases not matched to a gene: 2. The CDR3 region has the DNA TGTGCCAGCAGCTTAGACAGGGGAGAAGCTTTCTTT. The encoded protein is CASSLDRGEAFF. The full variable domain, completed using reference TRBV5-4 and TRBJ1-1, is ETGVTQSPTHLIKTRGQQVTLRCSSQSGHNTVSWYQQALGQGPQFIFQYYREEENGRGNFPPRFSGLQFPNYSSELNVNALELDDSALYLCASSLDRGEAFFGQGTRLTVV.

The CDR3 region has the DNA TGCGCCAGCAGCTTGAGGGGGCAGTACGAGCAGTACTTC. Translated: CASSLRGQYEQYF. This chain connects TRBV5-1 to TRBJ2-7, with 7 positions matching TRBD1. V shed 1 base and J 4 bases; nucleotides not matched to a gene: 2. Germline V gene data show CDR1 as SGHRS and CDR2 as YFSETQ. This CDR3 region has 13 residues. The full variable domain, its missing parts supplied by reference TRBV5-1 and TRBJ2-7, is KAGVTQTPRYLIKTRGQQVTLSCSPISGHRSVSWYQQTPGQGLQFLFEYFSETQRNKGNFPGRFSGRQFSNSRSEMNVSTLELGDSALYLCASSLRGQYEQYFGPGTRLTVT.

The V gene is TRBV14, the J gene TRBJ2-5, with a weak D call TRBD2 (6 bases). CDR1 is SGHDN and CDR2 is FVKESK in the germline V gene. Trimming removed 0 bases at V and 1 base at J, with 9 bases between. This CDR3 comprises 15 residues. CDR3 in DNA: TGTGCCAGCAGCCAAGATTTGACTAGCCAAGAGACCCAGTACTTC. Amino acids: CASSQDLTSQETQYF.

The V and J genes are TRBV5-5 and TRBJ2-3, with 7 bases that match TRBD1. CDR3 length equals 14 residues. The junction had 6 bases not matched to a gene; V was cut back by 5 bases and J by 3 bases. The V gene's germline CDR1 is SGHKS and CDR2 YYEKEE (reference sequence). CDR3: CASRDMTGTDTQYF. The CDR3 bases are TGTGCCAGCAGGGATATGACAGGGACAGATACGCAGTATTTT.